The 26 T cell receptor beta chains in this list originate from one sample, sequenced in a study of vaccination and CD4 T cells after COVID-19. These receptors have no known antigen. Cultured CD4+ T-cell DNA underwent Oncomine TCR Beta short-read sequencing. TCRdb independently ran MiXCR on the PCR reads; one entry per CDR3 protein. The sample shows roughly 13,000 distinct CDR3 sequences, roughly 60% of them seen only once. This sample's treatment: roughly 10-day PBMC culture with coronavirus spike peptide pools or control peptides (ViraFEST assay). The specimen was CD4+ T cells from blood, cultured in vitro. Receptors originate from a human donor who had recovered from COVID-19.

This clonotype occurred once. The V call is TRBV24-1, the J call TRBJ2-3, with 9 bases identical to TRBD2. After removal of 9 bases from V and 6 bases from J, the junction contained 6 bases not matched to a gene. Germline V lookup: CDR1 KGHDR, CDR2 SFDVKD. This CDR3 comprises 13 residues. CDR3 DNA: TGTGCCACCCGCGAGCGGGAGGTCGATACGCAGTATTTT. It codes for CATREREVDTQYF.

This clonotype was detected only once. This sequence joins TRBV7-2 and TRBJ2-7; 7 nucleotides match TRBD1. The V gene end was trimmed by 2 bases and the J gene end by 2 bases; junction bases not matched to a gene: 15. This CDR3 spans 18 amino acids. CDR1 SGHTA and CDR2 FQGNSA come from the germline V gene. The CDR3 loop is CASSLRAPTGALPYEQYF. Written as DNA, the CDR3 is TGTGCCAGCAGCTTAAGGGCCCCAACAGGGGCGCTACCCTACGAGCAGTACTTC.

V and J are TRBV7-9 and TRBJ2-7; 12 positions match TRBD2. Germline CDR1 SEHNR, CDR2 FQNEAQ (reference sequence). The CDR3 runs to 15 residues. Losses at the gene ends were 3 bases for V and 1 base for J; bases not matched to a gene: 1. The CDR3 DNA follows: TGTGCCAGCAGCTTGACTAGCGGGAGATCCTACGAGCAGTACTTC. Translation: CASSLTSGRSYEQYF.

This clonotype was counted a few times. V usage is TRBV6-1 and J usage is TRBJ1-1; no clear D. The CDR3 covers 12 residues. The ends were cut back, 5 bases at V and 5 bases at J, with 9 bases in the middle. Germline V gives CDR1 MNHNS, CDR2 SASEGT. CDR3 DNA: TGTGCCAGCAGTCACCAGCGGACTGAAGCTTTCTTT. Translating gives CASSHQRTEAFF.

The V gene is TRBV6-1, the J gene TRBJ1-2, with TRBD1 matching 8 bases. Trimming removed 6 bases from V and 7 bases from J; junction bases left unmatched: 7. Germline loops: CDR1 MNHNS, CDR2 SASEGT. The CDR3 contains 13 residues. CDR3 amino acids: CASRDQGQVGYTF. The CDR3 nucleotides are TGTGCCAGCAGAGATCAGGGACAGGTTGGCTACACCTTC.

J is TRBJ2-5 and V is TRBV7-9; 9 bases map to TRBD1. The CDR3 extends over 14 amino acids. The junction had 6 bases not matched to a gene; V was cut back by 6 bases and J by 4 bases. The germline V gene encodes CDR1 SEHNR and CDR2 FQNEAQ (reference sequence). CDR3 nucleotides: TGTGCCAGCAGATCGACAGGGGGAGGAGAGACCCAGTACTTC. This gives the protein CASRSTGGGETQYF.

The chain links TRBV2 to TRBJ2-2; TRBD2 agrees at 13 bases. Trimming took 9 bases from V and 5 from J; bases not matched to a gene: 12. CDR1 SNHLY and CDR2 FYNNEI come from the germline V gene. CDR3 length: 17 amino acids. CDR3 bases: TGTGCCAGTGAACTAGGACTAGCGGGAGTGCGAACCGGGGAGCTGTTTTTT. Encoded protein: CASELGLAGVRTGELFF.

The chain is built from TRBV6-5 and TRBJ2-1, with TRBD1 matching over 8 bases. The DNA end favors TRBJ2-7, so the J call may be wrong. Germline-derived CDR1 and CDR2 are MNHEY and SVGAGI. The CDR3 contains 15 residues. CDR3 sequence (DNA): TGTGCCAGCAGTTCCATGGACAGGGCGGACTACGAGCAGTACTTC. Its protein is CASSSMDRADYEQYF.

The V gene is TRBV5-6, the J gene TRBJ1-1; perhaps TRBD1 as D (6 bases). CDR3 length: 17 residues. V lost 3 bases, J lost 0 bases, and 18 bases lay in between. Germline assignment: CDR1 SGHDT and CDR2 YYEEEE. CDR3 region: CASSWTSQGRVNTEAFF. The CDR3 DNA sequence: TGTGCCAGCAGCTGGACCTCACAGGGCCGGGTGAACACTGAAGCTTTCTTT.

The gene calls are TRBV20-1 and TRBJ1-1, with TRBD1 identical over 8 bases. This CDR3 is built from 13 residues. After removal of 6 bases from V and 4 bases from J, the junction contained 7 bases not matched to a gene. Germline V gives CDR1 DFQATT, CDR2 SNEGSKA (reference sequence). The CDR3 bases are TGCAGTGCCGCAACAGGGGGGGGCACTGAAGCTTTCTTT. This translates into CSAATGGGTEAFF.

The chain recombines TRBV18 with TRBJ2-3; no reliable D call. Germline CDR1 is KGHSH and CDR2 is LQKENI. Trimming left V 3 bases short and J 6 bases short, with 13 bases between. The CDR3 is 14 amino acids. CDR3 DNA: TGTGCCAGCTCACCTCCCGAGCTCCCCGATACGCAGTATTTT. It encodes CASSPPELPDTQYF.

The V and J genes are TRBV12-3 or TRBV12-4 and TRBJ1-5, with D unresolved. V lost 3 bases, J lost 3 bases, and 12 bases lay in between. The CDR3 is 15 amino acids. The CDR3 reads CASSLQDGYNQPQHF. CDR3 coding DNA: TGTGCCAGCAGTTTGCAGGACGGATACAATCAGCCCCAGCATTTT.

This clonotype has only a few counts. The rearrangement uses TRBV20-1 and TRBJ1-1; D remains ambiguous. The CDR3 sequence is 13 residues long. In germline, CDR1 is DFQATT, CDR2 SNEGSKA (reference sequence). CDR3 sequence reads: CSSLPGGRAEAFF. The DNA of the CDR3 is TGCAGCTCACTACCTGGAGGGCGCGCTGAAGCTTTCTTT.

This rearrangement joins TRBV27 to TRBJ2-7, with 8 bases that match TRBD1. Germline V gene sequence: CDR1 MNHEY, CDR2 SMNVEV (reference sequence). CDR3 length: 14 amino acids. Trimming took 6 bases from V and 0 from J; bases not matched to a gene: 4. The CDR3 DNA sequence: TGTGCCAGCAGGAAACAGGGGGACTCCTACGAGCAGTACTTC. Translated: CASRKQGDSYEQYF.

This clonotype is judged medium-sized. CDR3 sequence reads: CASTSSGRANTGELFF. The CDR3 nucleotides read TGCGCCAGTACGTCTAGCGGGAGGGCGAACACCGGGGAGCTGTTTTTT. The rearrangement links TRBV5-1 to TRBJ2-2; 12 bases are shared with TRBD2. This CDR3 spans 16 amino acids. Germline CDR1 reads SGHRS; CDR2 reads YFSETQ. Trimming at V came to 8 bases and at J to 0 bases, leaving 5 bases not matched to a gene.

This sequence joins TRBV6-1 and TRBJ1-2; 8 nucleotides line up with TRBD1. The junction had 12 bases not matched to a gene; V was cut back by 7 bases and J by 2 bases. The CDR3 consists of 16 residues. Germline CDR1 reads MNHNS; CDR2 reads SASEGT. This chain's CDR3 is CASTLGQGRYNYGYTF. CDR3 coding DNA: TGTGCCAGCACCCTCGGACAGGGCCGTTACAACTATGGCTACACCTTC.

This clonotype was found a few times. The chain has TRBV20-1 and TRBJ2-5; 12 nucleotides line up with TRBD2. Trimming cost V 0 bases and J 9 bases; bases outside gene matches: 23. CDR3 length equals 20 residues. CDR1 is DFQATT, CDR2 SNEGSKA, per germline (reference sequence). The CDR3 region is CSARDSPSGRALKLWGAQYF. The CDR3 DNA is TGCAGTGCTAGAGATTCCCCTAGCGGGAGGGCCTTAAAGTTGTGGGGAGCCCAGTACTTC.

This clonotype was found a few times. The chain uses TRBV10-2 and TRBJ2-5, with 8 positions matching TRBD2. Germline assignment: CDR1 WSHSY and CDR2 SAAADI. The CDR3 is 16 amino acids. Trimming cost V 1 base and J 2 bases; bases outside gene matches: 6. The CDR3 region has the DNA TGCGCCAGCAGTGAGTTGTCACTAGCGGAACAAGAGACCCAGTACTTC. Its translation: CASSELSLAEQETQYF.

This clonotype occurred a few times. This rearrangement joins TRBV24-1 to TRBJ1-5, with D possibly TRBD1 on 5 matching bases. This CDR3 is built from 17 residues. The V and J ends lost 0 bases and 4 bases respectively, with 15 bases between them. Germline assignment: CDR1 KGHDR and CDR2 SFDVKD. CDR3 in DNA: TGTGCCACCAGTGATTTGCAGGGCAGGGAACGAAATCAGCCCCAGCATTTT. Its protein is CATSDLQGRERNQPQHF.

The chain uses TRBV20-1 and TRBJ2-5; 13 positions agree with TRBD2. Germline V lookup: CDR1 DFQATT, CDR2 SNEGSKA (reference sequence). This CDR3 is 15 amino acids long. The V segment lost 3 bases and the J segment 4 bases; nucleotides outside the gene matches: 5. CDR3 loop: CSASMRLAGGETQYF. For the CDR3, the DNA is TGCAGTGCTAGTATGAGACTAGCGGGAGGAGAGACCCAGTACTTC.

This clonotype has just a few counts. V is TRBV2 and J is TRBJ1-1; D not certain. Germline CDR1 reads SNHLY; CDR2 reads FYNNEI. The V end was cut by 7 bases, the J end by 4 bases, with 4 bases between. CDR3 size: 10 residues. This chain's CDR3 is CASKATEAFF. The CDR3 DNA reads TGTGCCAGCAAGGCCACTGAAGCTTTCTTT.

J is TRBJ2-1 and V is TRBV27; D might be TRBD1 or TRBD2, each matching 5 bases. V was cut by 3 bases and J by 6 bases, with 12 bases left in between. Germline loops: CDR1 MNHEY, CDR2 SMNVEV (reference sequence). The CDR3 has 14 amino acids. The CDR3 loop reads CASSFSRDVNEQFF. DNA for the CDR3: TGTGCCAGCAGTTTCTCCCGGGACGTCAATGAGCAGTTCTTC.

This sequence joins TRBV5-6 and TRBJ1-6; D is ambiguous. Trimming took 4 bases from V and 10 from J, leaving 18 bases between them. The CDR3 is 15 amino acids. CDR1 is SGHDT, CDR2 YYEEEE, per germline. The CDR3 is CASSGGLSWGSPLHF. CDR3 nucleotide sequence: TGTGCCAGCAGCGGCGGATTATCGTGGGGATCACCCCTCCACTTT.

Comments on this clonotype: The limits of the CDR3 on the DNA are not certain, so only TCRdb's listed CDR3 is given. The chain carries TRBV20-1 and TRBJ1-1. The CDR3 is made up of 13 amino acids, end residues included. Per the germline V gene, CDR1 is DFQATT and CDR2 is SNEGSKA (reference sequence). The CDR3 sequence: CSTSDEGNTEAFF.

The chain combines TRBV7-2 with TRBJ2-3; the match to TRBD1 covers 10 bases. This CDR3 spans 15 amino acids. The V segment lost 5 bases and the J segment 6 bases; nucleotides outside the gene matches: 8. Germline loops: CDR1 SGHTA, CDR2 FQGNSA. The CDR3, as DNA: TGTGCCAGCAGCACCAGACAGGGGGCAACGGATACGCAGTATTTT. Protein sequence: CASSTRQGATDTQYF.

The chain links TRBV4-1 to TRBJ2-2; 7 bases match TRBD1. The CDR3 totals 15 residues. V lost 4 bases to trimming and J lost 5 bases; unmatched junction nucleotides: 7. From germline, CDR1 is MGHRA and CDR2 YSYEKL. The CDR3 loop reads CASSRRTGWTGELFF. The CDR3 DNA is TGCGCCAGCAGCCGCCGGACAGGTTGGACCGGGGAGCTGTTTTTT.